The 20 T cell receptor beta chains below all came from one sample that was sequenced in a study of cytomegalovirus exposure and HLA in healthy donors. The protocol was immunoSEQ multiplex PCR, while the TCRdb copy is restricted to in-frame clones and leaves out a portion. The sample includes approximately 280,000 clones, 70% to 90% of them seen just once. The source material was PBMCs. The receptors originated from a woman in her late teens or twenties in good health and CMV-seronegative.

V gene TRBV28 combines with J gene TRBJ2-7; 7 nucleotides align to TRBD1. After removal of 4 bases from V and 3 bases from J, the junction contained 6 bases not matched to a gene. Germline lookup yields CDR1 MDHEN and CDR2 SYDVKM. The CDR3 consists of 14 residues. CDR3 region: CASSSGTAIYEQYF. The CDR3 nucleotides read TGTGCCAGCAGTTCCGGGACAGCTATCTACGAGCAGTACTTC.

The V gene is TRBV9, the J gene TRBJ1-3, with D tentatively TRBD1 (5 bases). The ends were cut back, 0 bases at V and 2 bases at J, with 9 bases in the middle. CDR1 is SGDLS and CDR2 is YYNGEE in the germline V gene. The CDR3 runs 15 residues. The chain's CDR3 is CASSVASGTGNTIYF. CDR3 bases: TGTGCCAGCAGCGTAGCTTCAGGGACTGGAAACACCATATATTTT.

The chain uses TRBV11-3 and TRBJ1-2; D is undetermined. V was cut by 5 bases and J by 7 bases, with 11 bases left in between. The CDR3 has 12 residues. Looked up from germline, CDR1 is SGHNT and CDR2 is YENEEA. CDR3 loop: CASSPGGTGYTF. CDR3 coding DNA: TGTGCCAGCAGCCCGGGAGGAACTGGCTACACCTTC.

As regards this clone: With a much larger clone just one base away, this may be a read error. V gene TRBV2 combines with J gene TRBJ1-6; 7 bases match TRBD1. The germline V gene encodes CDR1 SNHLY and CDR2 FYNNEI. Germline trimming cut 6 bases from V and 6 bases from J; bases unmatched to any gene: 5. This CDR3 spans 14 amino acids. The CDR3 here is CASSPGQLNSPLHF. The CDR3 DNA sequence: TGTGCCAGCAGCCCGGGACAGCTTAATTCACCCCTCCACTTT.

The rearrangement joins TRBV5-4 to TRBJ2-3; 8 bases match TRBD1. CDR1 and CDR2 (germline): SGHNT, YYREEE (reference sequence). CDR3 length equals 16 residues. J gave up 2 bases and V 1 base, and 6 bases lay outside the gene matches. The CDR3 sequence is CASSLPSGGNTDTQYF. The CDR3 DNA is TGTGCCAGCAGCTTGCCGTCAGGGGGCAACACAGATACGCAGTATTTT.

The CDR3: CASSPRTEQGSEAFF. The DNA of the CDR3 is TGTGCCAGCAGCCCCCGGACGGAACAGGGCTCTGAAGCTTTCTTT. V and J are TRBV7-2 and TRBJ1-1; D may be TRBD1 (6 bases). V was pared by 5 bases and J by 6 bases, with 19 bases between. CDR1 and CDR2 from the germline V gene are SGHTA and FQGNSA. The CDR3 covers 15 residues.

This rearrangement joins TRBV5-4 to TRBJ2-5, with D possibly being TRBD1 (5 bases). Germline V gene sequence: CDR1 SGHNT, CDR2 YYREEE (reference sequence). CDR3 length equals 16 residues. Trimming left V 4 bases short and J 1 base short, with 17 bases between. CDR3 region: CASSPMRQNSQETQYF. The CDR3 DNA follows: TGTGCCAGCAGCCCTATGAGACAGAACTCCCAAGAGACCCAGTACTTC.

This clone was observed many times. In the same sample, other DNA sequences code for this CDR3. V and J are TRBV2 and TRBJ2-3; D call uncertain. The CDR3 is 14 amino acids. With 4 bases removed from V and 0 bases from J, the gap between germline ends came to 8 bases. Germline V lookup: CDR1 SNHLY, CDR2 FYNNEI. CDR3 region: CASSGGASTDTQYF. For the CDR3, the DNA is TGTGCCAGCAGTGGAGGTGCTAGCACAGATACGCAGTATTTT.

The CDR3 protein is CASSLEGRAYEQYF. Here the CDR3 DNA reads TGTGCCAGCAGCTTAGAAGGTCGGGCCTACGAGCAGTACTTC. The V call is TRBV13, the J call TRBJ2-7; no firm D call. Trimming stripped 1 base from V and 2 bases from J, with 9 bases between. The CDR3 contains 14 residues. Per the germline V gene, CDR1 is PRHDT and CDR2 is FYEKMQ (reference sequence).

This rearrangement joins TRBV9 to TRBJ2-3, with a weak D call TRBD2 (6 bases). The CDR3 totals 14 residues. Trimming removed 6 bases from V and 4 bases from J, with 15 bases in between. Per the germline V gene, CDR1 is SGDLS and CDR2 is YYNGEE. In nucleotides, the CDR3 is TGTGCCAGCACCAGGGCGGGAATGTCAGATACGCAGTATTTT. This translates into CASTRAGMSDTQYF.

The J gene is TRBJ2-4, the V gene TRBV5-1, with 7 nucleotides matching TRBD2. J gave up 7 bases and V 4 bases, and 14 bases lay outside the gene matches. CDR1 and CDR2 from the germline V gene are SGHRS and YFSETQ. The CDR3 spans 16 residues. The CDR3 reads CASSEETGGRRNIQYF. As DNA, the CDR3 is TGCGCCAGCAGCGAAGAAACGGGGGGTCGGAGGAACATTCAGTACTTC.

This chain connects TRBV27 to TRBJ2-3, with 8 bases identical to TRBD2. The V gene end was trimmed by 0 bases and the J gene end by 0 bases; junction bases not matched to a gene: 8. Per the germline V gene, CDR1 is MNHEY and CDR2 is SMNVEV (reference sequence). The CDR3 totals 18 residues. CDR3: CASSLSALTSGSTDTQYF. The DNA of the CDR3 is TGTGCCAGCAGTTTATCAGCTCTTACTAGCGGAAGCACAGATACGCAGTATTTT.

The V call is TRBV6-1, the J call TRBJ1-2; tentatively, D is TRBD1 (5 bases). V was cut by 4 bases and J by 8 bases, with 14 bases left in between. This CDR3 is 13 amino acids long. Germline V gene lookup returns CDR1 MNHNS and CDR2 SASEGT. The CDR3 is CASSVWGSWGYTF. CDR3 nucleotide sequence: TGTGCCAGCAGTGTCTGGGGCTCTTGGGGCTACACCTTC.

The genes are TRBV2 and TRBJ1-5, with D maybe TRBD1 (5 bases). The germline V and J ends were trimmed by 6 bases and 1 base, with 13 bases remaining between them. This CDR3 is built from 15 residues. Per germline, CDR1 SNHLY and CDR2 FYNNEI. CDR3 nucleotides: TGTGCCAGCAGCAAGACAGTGAGGAGCAATCAGCCCCAGCATTTT. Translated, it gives CASSKTVRSNQPQHF. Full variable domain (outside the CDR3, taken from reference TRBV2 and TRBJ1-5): EPEVTQTPSHQVTQMGQEVILRCVPISNHLYFYWYRQILGQKVEFLVSFYNNEISEKSEIFDDQFSVERPDGSNFTLKIRSTKLEDSAMYFCASSKTVRSNQPQHFGDGTRLSIL.

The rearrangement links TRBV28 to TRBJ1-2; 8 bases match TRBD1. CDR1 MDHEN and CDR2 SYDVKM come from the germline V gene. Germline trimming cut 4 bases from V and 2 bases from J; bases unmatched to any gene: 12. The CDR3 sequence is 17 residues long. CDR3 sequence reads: CASSSPGQELVNYGYTF. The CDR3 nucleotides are TGTGCCAGCAGTTCCCCGGGACAGGAGTTGGTCAACTATGGCTACACCTTC.

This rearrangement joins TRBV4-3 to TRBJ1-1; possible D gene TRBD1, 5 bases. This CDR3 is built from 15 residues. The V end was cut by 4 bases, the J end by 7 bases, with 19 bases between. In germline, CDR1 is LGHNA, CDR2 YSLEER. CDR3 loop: CASSREPSRVVEAFF. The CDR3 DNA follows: TGCGCCAGCAGCCGGGAACCCAGCAGGGTAGTTGAAGCTTTCTTT.

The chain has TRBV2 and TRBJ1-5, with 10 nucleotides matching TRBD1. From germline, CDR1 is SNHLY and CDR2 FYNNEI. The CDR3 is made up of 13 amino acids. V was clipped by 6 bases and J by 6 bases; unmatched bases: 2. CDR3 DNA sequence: TGTGCCAGCAGGGACAGGGGGTCTCAGCCCCAGCATTTT. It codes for CASRDRGSQPQHF.

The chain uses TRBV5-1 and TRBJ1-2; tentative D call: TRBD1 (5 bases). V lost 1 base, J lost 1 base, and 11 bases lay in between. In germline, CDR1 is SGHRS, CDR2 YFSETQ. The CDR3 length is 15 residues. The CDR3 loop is CASSLNSGDNYGYTF. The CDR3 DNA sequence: TGCGCCAGCAGCTTGAATTCGGGGGATAACTATGGCTACACCTTC. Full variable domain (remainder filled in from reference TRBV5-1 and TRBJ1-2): KAGVTQTPRYLIKTRGQQVTLSCSPISGHRSVSWYQQTPGQGLQFLFEYFSETQRNKGNFPGRFSGRQFSNSRSEMNVSTLELGDSALYLCASSLNSGDNYGYTFGSGTRLTVV.

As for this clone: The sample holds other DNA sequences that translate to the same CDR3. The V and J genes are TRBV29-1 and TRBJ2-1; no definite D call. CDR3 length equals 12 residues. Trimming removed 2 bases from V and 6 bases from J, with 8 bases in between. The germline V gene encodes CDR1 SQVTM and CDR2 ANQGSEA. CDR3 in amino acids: CSVERQLNEQFF. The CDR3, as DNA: TGCAGCGTTGAACGACAACTCAATGAGCAGTTCTTC.

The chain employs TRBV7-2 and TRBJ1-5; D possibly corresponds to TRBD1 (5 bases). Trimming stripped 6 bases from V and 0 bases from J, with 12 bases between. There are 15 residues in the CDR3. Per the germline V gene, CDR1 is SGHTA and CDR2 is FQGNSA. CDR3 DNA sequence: TGTGCCAGCAGTGGAGGGGCTGGTAGCAATCAGCCCCAGCATTTT. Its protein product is CASSGGAGSNQPQHF.